The 27 T cell receptor beta chains given below trace back to one sample, sequenced in a study of T cells in Graves' hyperthyroidism and ophthalmopathy. RNA transcripts yielded amplified TCR beta CDR3 regions. The HTBI primer set drove a first-round RT-PCR of the TCR CDR3. MiXCR, applied by TCRdb to the multiplex PCR reads, yields one record per CDR3 protein. The sample has about 340,000 distinct CDR3 sequences, 18% seen once. Sequenced sample: blood. These TCRs come from a woman in her forties or fifties with Graves' hyperthyroidism.

Ten or more counts support this clonotype. V and J are TRBV7-2 and TRBJ2-7, with 7 bases identical to TRBD1. V shed 5 bases and J 1 base; nucleotides not matched to a gene: 5. This CDR3 spans 14 amino acids. Germline CDR1 reads SGHTA; CDR2 reads FQGNSA. CDR3 amino acids: CASSVDRVSYEQYF. The CDR3 DNA reads as TGTGCCAGCAGCGTAGACAGGGTGTCCTACGAGCAGTACTTC.

This clonotype was observed many times. V usage is TRBV3-1 and J usage is TRBJ2-3; 8 nucleotides line up with TRBD2. Per germline, CDR1 LGHDT and CDR2 YNNKEL (reference sequence). J lost 3 bases, V lost 1 base, and 9 bases had no gene match. The CDR3 runs 17 residues. The CDR3 loop reads CASSQVRSGRITDTQYF. The DNA of the CDR3 is TGTGCCAGCAGCCAAGTAAGGAGCGGGAGAATAACAGATACGCAGTATTTT.

This clonotype has only a few counts. The chain links TRBV27 to TRBJ1-4; no clear D. Germline CDR1 and CDR2: MNHEY and SMNVEV (reference sequence). V was pared by 4 bases and J by 5 bases, with 8 bases between. CDR3 length: 13 amino acids. The CDR3 spells CASSSTENEKLFF. The CDR3 DNA follows: TGTGCCAGCAGTTCCACAGAGAATGAAAAACTGTTTTTT.

This clonotype was detected only a few times. This chain uses TRBV6-1 with TRBJ1-2, with TRBD1 identical over 10 bases. Per the germline V gene, CDR1 is MNHNS and CDR2 is SASEGT. The trim removed 5 bases at V and 0 bases at J, leaving 6 bases unmatched. The CDR3 runs to 16 residues. The CDR3 here is CASSKSGTGANYGYTF. CDR3 coding DNA: TGTGCCAGCAGTAAATCCGGGACAGGGGCTAACTATGGCTACACCTTC.

This clonotype has only a few counts. The rearrangement joins TRBV13 to TRBJ1-1; 11 bases are shared with TRBD1. This CDR3 comprises 16 residues. The V gene end was trimmed by 5 bases and the J gene end by 6 bases; junction bases not matched to a gene: 11. Looked up from germline, CDR1 is PRHDT and CDR2 is FYEKMQ (reference sequence). This chain's CDR3 is CASSLDRGRGFAEAFF. CDR3 in DNA: TGTGCCAGCAGCCTGGACAGGGGGCGCGGGTTCGCTGAAGCTTTCTTT.

The J gene is TRBJ2-3, the V gene TRBV5-1; TRBD1 matches at 7 bases. With 0 bases clipped from V and 2 bases from J, the junction kept 3 bases outside the gene matches. The CDR3 has 15 residues. CDR1 is SGHRS and CDR2 is YFSETQ in the germline V gene. The CDR3 DNA follows: TGCGCCAGCAGCTTGGAGGGACAGCCCACAGATACGCAGTATTTT. It is translated as CASSLEGQPTDTQYF.

This clonotype was detected ten times or more. The rearrangement links TRBV12-3 or TRBV12-4 to TRBJ2-1; D remains unclear. V lost 3 bases and J 8 bases, leaving 8 bases between the germline ends. The CDR3 has 12 residues. CDR3: CASSLLEYEQFF. CDR3 in DNA: TGTGCCAGCAGTTTGTTGGAGTATGAGCAGTTCTTC.

This clonotype was detected many times. The genes are TRBV5-1 and TRBJ2-7, with 9 bases aligning to TRBD1. Germline CDR1 reads SGHRS; CDR2 reads YFSETQ. The V segment lost 0 bases and the J segment 11 bases; nucleotides outside the gene matches: 15. The CDR3 contains 16 residues. The CDR3 DNA follows: TGCGCCAGCAGCTTGGCCGCCACAGGGGGCGGAGGTCAGAAGTACTTC. It yields the protein CASSLAATGGGGQKYF.

As for this clonotype: A much larger clone sits a single nucleotide away, making a read error possible. The genes are TRBV27 and TRBJ1-4, with a tentative D call TRBD1 (6 bases). The V gene lost 5 bases and the J gene lost 5 bases, with 21 bases spanning the gap. Germline CDR1 MNHEY, CDR2 SMNVEV (reference sequence). This CDR3 spans 17 amino acids. This CDR3 is CASSAPHQQGPNEKLFF. The CDR3 DNA follows: TGTGCCAGCAGTGCGCCGCACCAACAGGGCCCGAATGAAAAACTGTTTTTT. The whole variable domain, remainder taken from reference TRBV27 and TRBJ1-4, is EAQVTQNPRYLITVTGKKLTVTCSQNMNHEYMSWYRQDPGLGLRQIYYSMNVEVTDKGDVPEGYKVSRKEKRNFPLILESPSPNQTSLYFCASSAPHQQGPNEKLFFGSGTQLSVL.

This sequence joins TRBV5-8 and TRBJ2-2; TRBD1 aligns across 9 bases. Germline V gene lookup returns CDR1 SGHTS and CDR2 YDEGEE. V was clipped by 4 bases and J by 4 bases; unmatched bases: 8. This CDR3 comprises 16 residues. The CDR3 loop reads CASSAGQGLGTGELFF. CDR3 coding DNA: TGTGCCAGCAGCGCGGGACAGGGCCTGGGCACCGGGGAGCTGTTTTTT.

This clonotype was picked up many times. The chain recombines TRBV18 with TRBJ1-1; D is possibly TRBD1 (5 bases). In germline, CDR1 is KGHSH, CDR2 LQKENI. The CDR3 contains 15 residues. The V gene lost 3 bases and the J gene lost 5 bases, with 16 bases spanning the gap. The CDR3 loop is CASSPGTRPSTEAFF. The DNA for the CDR3 is TGTGCCAGCTCACCCGGGACCAGACCGAGTACTGAAGCTTTCTTT.

This clonotype was seen a handful of times. Just one base apart from a much larger clone, this may be a read error. The chain couples TRBV12-3 or TRBV12-4 to TRBJ2-1, with 7 bases matching TRBD2. V lost 5 bases and J lost 4; bases outside the gene matches: 20. This CDR3 is 19 amino acids long. CDR3 DNA sequence: TGTGCCAGCAGTGTCTATGCGCGGGAGAATTATATTTTGTACAATGAGCAGTTCTTC. Translating gives CASSVYARENYILYNEQFF.

This clonotype was recorded a few times. V is TRBV19 and J is TRBJ1-5; no clear D. The CDR3 is 15 amino acids. Per germline, CDR1 LNHDA and CDR2 SQIVND (reference sequence). V was shortened by 3 bases and J by 0 bases, with 9 bases between the two germline ends. The CDR3 here is CASSIGRYSNQPQHF. The DNA for the CDR3 is TGTGCCAGTAGTATCGGTAGATATAGCAATCAGCCCCAGCATTTT.

This clonotype has more than one count but fewer than ten. This sequence joins TRBV9 and TRBJ1-2, with TRBD1 matching 8 bases. Germline trimming cut 2 bases from V and 5 bases from J; bases unmatched to any gene: 8. This CDR3 contains 15 residues. The germline V gene has CDR1 SGDLS and CDR2 YYNGEE. The CDR3 coding sequence is TGTGCCAGCAGCGTGGCACAGGGGGAATGGTATGGCTACACCTTC. Amino acid sequence: CASSVAQGEWYGYTF. The entire variable domain, with the rest obtained from reference TRBV9 and TRBJ1-2, is as follows: DSGVTQTPKHLITATGQRVTLRCSPRSGDLSVYWYQQSLDQGLQFLIQYYNGEERAKGNILERFSAQQFPDLHSELNLSSLELGDSALYFCASSVAQGEWYGYTFGSGTRLTVV.

The V gene is TRBV5-1, the J gene TRBJ1-2; D is uncertain. CDR3 size: 15 residues. V lost 0 bases and J 0 bases, leaving 9 bases between the germline ends. Germline CDR1 SGHRS, CDR2 YFSETQ. The CDR3 spells CASSLGPGTNYGYTF. The CDR3 coding sequence is TGCGCCAGCAGCTTGGGACCCGGGACTAACTATGGCTACACCTTC.

The rearrangement uses TRBV5-4 and TRBJ2-2; unclear D gene. This CDR3 spans 14 amino acids. Germline values: CDR1 SGHNT, CDR2 YYREEE (reference sequence). V dropped 4 bases and J dropped 6 bases, with 13 bases sitting between them. This CDR3 reads CASSPDLGPGELFF. DNA of the CDR3: TGTGCCAGCAGCCCCGACCTAGGGCCCGGGGAGCTGTTTTTT.

The V call is TRBV6-1, the J call TRBJ1-2, with D perhaps TRBD1 (6 bases). With 2 bases removed from V and 3 bases from J, the gap between germline ends came to 7 bases. In germline, CDR1 is MNHNS, CDR2 SASEGT. The CDR3 length is 13 residues. The CDR3 protein is CASSEQGHYGYTF. As DNA, the CDR3 is TGTGCCAGCAGTGAACAGGGGCACTATGGCTACACCTTC.

V is TRBV20-1 and J is TRBJ1-4, with D unresolved. The CDR3 length is 15 residues. The germline V gene has CDR1 DFQATT and CDR2 SNEGSKA (reference sequence). CDR3 protein: CSAPDSLATNEKLFF. DNA of the CDR3: TGCAGCGCCCCTGACTCTTTAGCAACTAATGAAAAACTGTTTTTT.

The rearrangement uses TRBV7-2 and TRBJ2-6, with D perhaps TRBD1 (6 bases). CDR1 and CDR2 (germline): SGHTA, FQGNSA. The CDR3 totals 18 residues. The germline V and J ends were trimmed by 5 bases and 0 bases, with 17 bases remaining between them. CDR3 in DNA: TGTGCCAGCAGCCTACTCCCTACAGGGTACTCTGGGGCCAACGTCCTGACTTTC. Translated: CASSLLPTGYSGANVLTF.

A word on this clonotype: A read error is likely, as this CDR3 ends without the conserved phenylalanine or tryptophan. V and J are TRBV19 and TRBJ2-1; TRBD1 matches at 8 bases. Germline lookup yields CDR1 LNHDA and CDR2 SQIVND (reference sequence). This CDR3 has 15 amino acids. V trimming: 2 bases; J trimming: 7 bases; junction bases outside the gene matches: 7. The CDR3 nucleotides are TGTGCCAGTAGTATACCACAGGGGGTCAGGAATGAGCAGTTCTAC. This sequence encodes CASSIPQGVRNEQFY.

For this clonotype: This may be a read error: a much more frequent sequence differs by one nucleotide. The gene calls are TRBV5-1 and TRBJ2-3; D remains ambiguous. CDR3 length equals 11 residues. Germline V gene data show CDR1 as SGHRS and CDR2 as YFSETQ. Trimming took 4 bases from V and 8 from J, leaving 8 bases between them. The CDR3 loop reads CASSPDVTQYF. The CDR3 region has the DNA TGCGCCAGCAGCCCGGACGTTACGCAGTATTTT.

This sequence joins TRBV11-3 and TRBJ2-1, with D tentatively TRBD2 (5 bases). CDR1 and CDR2 from the germline V gene are SGHNT and YENEEA. This CDR3 is 14 amino acids long. The V and J ends lost 10 bases and 7 bases respectively, with 20 bases between them. CDR3 sequence: CATRRGGGGNEQFF. CDR3 DNA: TGTGCCACCCGCCGCGGCGGAGGTGGGAATGAGCAGTTCTTC.

This clonotype was observed many times. The V call is TRBV7-3, the J call TRBJ2-3; 7 nucleotides line up with TRBD2. The CDR3 totals 14 residues. V lost 2 bases, J lost 5 bases, and 4 bases stayed unmatched. Germline V gives CDR1 SGHTA, CDR2 FQGTGA. The CDR3 nucleotides read TGTGCCAGCAGCTTAGGACTAGACGGAGATACGCAGTATTTT. Its translation: CASSLGLDGDTQYF. The full variable domain, rest sourced from reference TRBV7-3 and TRBJ2-3, is GAGVSQTPSNKVTEKGKYVELRCDPISGHTALYWYRQSLGQGPEFLIYFQGTGAADDSGLPNDRFFAVRPEGSVSTLKIQRTERGDSAVYLCASSLGLDGDTQYFGPGTRLTVL.

The J gene is TRBJ2-3, the V gene TRBV19; perhaps TRBD2 as D (6 bases). V was pared by 8 bases and J by 0 bases, with 18 bases between. Germline loops: CDR1 LNHDA, CDR2 SQIVND (reference sequence). The CDR3 extends over 16 amino acids. CDR3 sequence: CASSPGLSRSTDTQYF. CDR3 sequence (DNA): TGTGCCAGTTCCCCGGGACTCTCTCGGAGCACAGATACGCAGTATTTT.

The V gene is TRBV5-4, the J gene TRBJ2-7; TRBD1 agrees at 9 bases. This CDR3 region has 15 residues. Germline CDR1 reads SGHNT; CDR2 reads YYREEE (reference sequence). V lost 4 bases and J lost 3; bases outside the gene matches: 8. CDR3: CASSRAGQGFYEQYF. The CDR3 DNA sequence: TGTGCCAGCAGCCGGGCCGGACAGGGGTTCTACGAGCAGTACTTC.

This rearrangement joins TRBV10-3 to TRBJ1-3, with a tentative D call TRBD1 (5 bases). Trimming took 6 bases from V and 3 from J, leaving 9 bases between them. This CDR3 contains 13 residues. Germline CDR1 reads ENHRY; CDR2 reads SYGVKD. The CDR3 bases are TGTGCCATCAGGGCGACAGATGGAAACACCATATATTTT. This encodes CAIRATDGNTIYF.

This clonotype appeared a few times. It may be a read error: a sequence one base away is much more abundant. The chain uses TRBV7-2 and TRBJ2-5; D might be TRBD2 (5 bases). V was shortened by 1 base and J by 5 bases, with 8 bases between the two germline ends. This CDR3 is 13 amino acids long. Looked up from germline, CDR1 is SGHTA and CDR2 is FQGNSA. The CDR3, as DNA: TGTGCCAGCAGCTTAGTGGGAGTGGAGACCCAGTACTTC. It specifies CASSLVGVETQYF.